This TCR beta chain appears in the sequencing data of a study of Graves' ophthalmopathy and Graves' hyperthyroidism. Many counts were recorded for this clonotype. Investigators amplified TCR beta CDR3 regions from RNA transcripts. The first-round RT-PCR employed HTBI primers together with the Qiagen OneStep RT-PCR kit. A multiplex PCR was then performed as the second round. In TCRdb, the multiplex PCR reads were re-called with MiXCR into one record per CDR3 protein. The sample yields about half a million distinct CDR3 sequences, approximately 15% seen once. V shed 3 bases and J shed 2 bases, with 7 bases lying between them. CDR3 length equals 12 residues. From germline, CDR1 is DFQATT and CDR2 SNEGSKA (reference sequence).

This TCR came from a woman in her thirties with Graves' ophthalmopathy. This chain joins TRBV20-1 and TRBJ2-5; D is uncertain. Sequencing was done on a sample of blood. CDR3 sequence: CSASSLQETQYF. CDR3 sequence (DNA): TGCAGTGCTAGTTCGCTACAAGAGACCCAGTACTTC.